This T cell receptor (beta chain) is drawn from a study of healthy donors' naive CD4 and CD8 T cells. TCR libraries were built from approximately 0.45 ug of total RNA by linear amplification. TCRdb re-called the reads with MiXCR, one entry per CDR3 protein. The table has some 190,000 distinct CDR3 sequences, about 76% seen once. From germline, CDR1 is MNHEY and CDR2 SMNVEV (reference sequence). Germline trimming cut 1 base from V and 4 bases from J; bases unmatched to any gene: 1. CDR3 size: 13 residues. The specimen sequenced was naive CD4+ and CD8+ T cells sorted from blood, pooled from several donors. The source is a pool of human donors in good health; the sample pools cells from several healthy donors. The chain is built from TRBV27 and TRBJ2-7; 7 positions match TRBD2. DNA of the CDR3: TGTGCCAGCAGTTTATATAGCGGGTACGAGCAGTACTTC. Its protein is CASSLYSGYEQYF.